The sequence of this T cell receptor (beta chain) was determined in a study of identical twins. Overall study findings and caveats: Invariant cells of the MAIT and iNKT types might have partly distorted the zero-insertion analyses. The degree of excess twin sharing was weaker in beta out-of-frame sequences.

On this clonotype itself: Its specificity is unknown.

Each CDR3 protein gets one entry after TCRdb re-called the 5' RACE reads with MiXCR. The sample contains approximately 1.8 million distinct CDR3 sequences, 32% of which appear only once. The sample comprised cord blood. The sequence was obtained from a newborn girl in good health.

CDR3 nucleotides: TGTGCCAGCAGCTCAACCTTTTCCGCGCGGAGCACAGATACGCAGTATTTT. Protein product: CASSSTFSARSTDTQYF. The V and J genes are TRBV7-2 and TRBJ2-3; D is unresolved. CDR3 length equals 17 residues. Trimming cost V 4 bases and J 0 bases, with 17 bases left between them. Germline V gene data show CDR1 as SGHTA and CDR2 as FQGNSA.